This T cell receptor beta chain derives from a study of T cells in Graves' hyperthyroidism and ophthalmopathy. Germline lookup yields CDR1 KGHSH and CDR2 LQKENI. Trimming shortened V by 6 bases and J by 2 bases, and 14 bases separated the two germline ends. This CDR3 contains 14 residues. TCR beta CDR3 regions were amplified from RNA transcripts. RT-PCR in the first round (using the HTBI primer set) targeted the TCR CDR3. Each CDR3 protein gets one entry after TCRdb re-called the multiplex PCR reads with MiXCR. Of around 290,000 distinct CDR3 sequences in the sample, roughly 15% were seen once. This clonotype was detected ten times or more. These patients, aged 18 to 65, had recently diagnosed hyperthyroidism lasting under 2 months. Drawn at first hyperthyroidism diagnosis, the blood sample preceded any ophthalmopathy symptoms.

This clonotype originated in a woman in her twenties or thirties with Graves' hyperthyroidism that later progressed to Graves' ophthalmopathy. The chain uses TRBV18 and TRBJ2-7; perhaps D is TRBD1 or TRBD2 (5 bases each). Source material: blood. The CDR3 sequence: CASSEGTLTYEQYF. Written as DNA, the CDR3 is TGTGCCAGCTCGGAAGGGACCCTTACCTACGAGCAGTACTTC. Looking up the rest from reference TRBV18 and TRBJ2-7 gives the full variable domain: NAGVMQNPRHLVRRRGQEARLRCSPMKGHSHVYWYRQLPEEGLKFMVYLQKENIIDESGMPKERFSAEFPKEGPSILRIQQVVRGDSAAYFCASSEGTLTYEQYFGPGTRLTVT.